This record looks at one T cell receptor beta chain sequence and its context. The data stem from a study of T cell clones after liver transplantation. About the study: Immunosuppression withdrawal was tried within 2 years after liver transplantation in this trial.

Clones were sequenced by immunoSEQ multiplex PCR, and TCRdb holds only the in-frame ones, with some missing. The table lists thousands of clones, 60% to 80% of them singletons. The V end lost 1 base, the J end lost 8 bases, and 14 bases lay between the germline ends. Germline values: CDR1 SGHTA, CDR2 FQGTGA. This CDR3 spans 14 amino acids. The clonotype originates from a human patient who received a liver transplant. The graft donor may have given rise to some T cells. Source: CD8+ T cells from blood, taken 45 to 46 months after liver transplant. The chain combines TRBV7-3 with TRBJ1-1, with D tentatively TRBD1 (6 bases). CDR3 in amino acids: CASSLISGAGEAFF. CDR3 bases: TGTGCCAGCAGCTTAATATCAGGGGCCGGCGAAGCTTTCTTT.